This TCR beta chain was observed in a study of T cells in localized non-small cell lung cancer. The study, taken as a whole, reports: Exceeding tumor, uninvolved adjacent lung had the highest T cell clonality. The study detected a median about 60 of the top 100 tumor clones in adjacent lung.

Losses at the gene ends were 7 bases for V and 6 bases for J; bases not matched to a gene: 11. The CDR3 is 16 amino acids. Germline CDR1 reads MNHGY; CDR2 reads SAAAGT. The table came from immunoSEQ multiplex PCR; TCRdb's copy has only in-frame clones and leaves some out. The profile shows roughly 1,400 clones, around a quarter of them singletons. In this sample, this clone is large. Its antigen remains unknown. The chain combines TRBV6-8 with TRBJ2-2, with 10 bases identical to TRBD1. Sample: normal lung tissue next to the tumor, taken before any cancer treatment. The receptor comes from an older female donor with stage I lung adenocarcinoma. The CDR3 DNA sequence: TGTGCCAGCACCAGACAGGGGGCGCTTGGATCCGGGGAGCTGTTTTTT. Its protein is CASTRQGALGSGELFF.